This T cell receptor (beta chain) was recorded in a study of blood T cell repertoires in COVID-19. Across the whole study: Whether acute or convalescent, the COVID-19 samples came from the United States, Italy and Spain. Sample material is recorded as cDNA or gDNA derived from T cells, B-cell-depleted T cells, or PBMCs.

How the authors handled the data: The authors estimated nucleated cell counts from reference gene primer amplification. The protocol was immunoSEQ multiplex PCR, while the TCRdb copy is restricted to in-frame clones and leaves out a portion. The DNA gave D and trimming, while V, J and clone size come from that table. The sample records around 130,000 clones, roughly four fifths being singletons. The germline V gene encodes CDR1 LNHDA and CDR2 SQIVND (reference sequence). Trimming cost V 10 bases and J 1 base; bases outside gene matches: 5. This CDR3 is 13 amino acids long. This rearrangement joins TRBV19 to TRBJ1-1; 8 nucleotides line up with TRBD1. The sequence was collected from a human donor in a cohort sampled during active COVID-19. The material sequenced was peripheral blood. This CDR3 reads CATRQGPNTEAFF. CDR3 nucleotide sequence: TGTGCCACTCGACAGGGGCCGAACACTGAAGCTTTCTTT.